Below, 24 T cell receptor beta chains from the same sample are listed, as sequenced in a study of radiotherapy plus CTLA-4 blockade in lung cancer. Assay: immunoSEQ multiplex PCR; the TCRdb copy retains only in-frame clones and omits some. The sample records approximately 50,000 clones, 65% to 90% being singletons. Sequenced here: peripheral blood, sampled from a patient treated with radiotherapy plus ipilimumab. All receptors come from a human donor with non-small cell lung cancer that progressed on radiotherapy plus ipilimumab. Some clones in this sample may be carry-over from other donors' samples.

The chain couples TRBV4-2 to TRBJ1-5, with D unclear. V was cut by 1 base and J by 5 bases, with 6 bases left in between. Looked up from germline, CDR1 is LGHNA and CDR2 is YNFKEQ. The CDR3 is 13 residues long. CDR3 amino acids: CASSQGQDQPQHF. The DNA for the CDR3 is TGTGCCAGCAGCCAAGGGCAAGATCAGCCCCAGCATTTT.

J is TRBJ2-2 and V is TRBV19; a weak D match, TRBD1 (5 bases). V lost 3 bases, J lost 5 bases, and 10 bases lay in between. The CDR3 covers 14 residues. In germline, CDR1 is LNHDA, CDR2 SQIVND (reference sequence). The chain's CDR3 is CASSIDSRTGELFF. The CDR3 coding sequence is TGTGCCAGTAGTATCGACAGCCGAACCGGGGAGCTGTTTTTT.

The chain has TRBV5-4 and TRBJ2-1, with D unclear. This CDR3 spans 13 amino acids. Germline V gene data show CDR1 as SGHNT and CDR2 as YYREEE (reference sequence). V was cut by 2 bases and J by 10 bases, with 13 bases left in between. The chain's CDR3 is CASSLSRFGEQFF. Written as DNA, the CDR3 is TGTGCCAGCAGCTTATCACGCTTCGGGGAGCAGTTCTTC.

The CDR3 DNA reads TGTGCCAGCAGGAAGGGACAGGCCTACGAGCAGTACTTC. This translates into CASRKGQAYEQYF. This chain joins TRBV6-1 and TRBJ2-7; 8 bases are shared with TRBD1. Germline trimming cut 6 bases from V and 2 bases from J; bases unmatched to any gene: 3. There are 13 residues in the CDR3. CDR1 is MNHNS and CDR2 is SASEGT in the germline V gene.

The chain links TRBV7-6 to TRBJ2-5; D may be TRBD2 (5 bases). TRBJ2-7 matches the DNA end more closely, so the J call is doubtful. Germline V gene sequence: CDR1 SGHVS, CDR2 FNYEAQ. The CDR3 has 11 amino acids. The CDR3 protein is CASNSGGEQYF. CDR3 nucleotides: TGTGCCAGCAATTCAGGAGGCGAGCAGTACTTC.

V is TRBV19 and J is TRBJ2-6; 7 nucleotides agree with TRBD1. This CDR3 comprises 16 residues. Per the germline V gene, CDR1 is LNHDA and CDR2 is SQIVND (reference sequence). Trimming at V came to 5 bases and at J to 0 bases, leaving 4 bases not matched to a gene. The CDR3 region is CASSGDRDSGANVLTF. The DNA for the CDR3 is TGTGCCAGTAGTGGTGACAGGGACTCTGGGGCCAACGTCCTGACTTTC.

The chain has TRBV7-6 and TRBJ1-4, with 7 positions matching TRBD1. V shed 3 bases, J shed 0 bases, and the junction held 22 bases outside the gene matches. Germline loops: CDR1 SGHVS, CDR2 FNYEAQ. The length of the CDR3 is 22 residues. The CDR3 sequence: CASSFARPIQGFLPTTNEKLFF. DNA of the CDR3: TGTGCCAGCAGCTTCGCCCGCCCGATACAGGGGTTTCTTCCCACAACTAATGAAAAACTGTTTTTT.

This chain links TRBV27 with TRBJ1-5, with 9 bases fitting TRBD1. Germline values: CDR1 MNHEY, CDR2 SMNVEV (reference sequence). With V trimmed by 6 bases and J by 0 bases, 3 bases remained unmatched. The CDR3 spans 15 residues. The CDR3 here is CASSPDRGSNQPQHF. DNA of the CDR3: TGTGCCAGCAGCCCGGACAGGGGTAGCAATCAGCCCCAGCATTTT.

The chain carries TRBV11-2 and TRBJ1-2; TRBD1 aligns across 9 bases. The CDR3 length is 15 residues. The germline V gene has CDR1 SGHAT and CDR2 FQNNGV. V trimming: 3 bases; J trimming: 3 bases; junction bases outside the gene matches: 5. CDR3 sequence reads: CASSLRTGGHYGYTF. Written as DNA, the CDR3 is TGTGCCAGCAGCTTGCGTACAGGGGGCCACTATGGCTACACCTTC. Full variable domain (missing parts from reference TRBV11-2 and TRBJ1-2): EAGVAQSPRYKIIEKRQSVAFWCNPISGHATLYWYQQILGQGPKLLIQFQNNGVVDDSQLPKDRFSAERLKGVDSTLKIQPAKLEDSAVYLCASSLRTGGHYGYTFGSGTRLTVV.

The chain carries TRBV5-4 and TRBJ1-4, with 10 bases lining up with TRBD1. V shed 4 bases and J 8 bases; nucleotides not matched to a gene: 8. The CDR3 runs to 15 residues. Germline CDR1 reads SGHNT; CDR2 reads YYREEE (reference sequence). The CDR3 DNA sequence: TGTGCCAGCAGCGACGGGACAGGGGTGGCCGAAAAACTGTTTTTT. Its translation is CASSDGTGVAEKLFF.

This chain connects TRBV7-9 to TRBJ1-1; D is ambiguous. The V end was cut by 10 bases, the J end by 4 bases, with 19 bases between. The CDR3 consists of 14 residues. Germline-derived CDR1 and CDR2 are SEHNR and FQNEAQ (reference sequence). The CDR3 DNA sequence: TGTGCCAACTCCACTGAGGGTGCAAGCACTGAAGCTTTCTTT. Translated, it gives CANSTEGASTEAFF.

The V gene is TRBV1, the J gene TRBJ2-3; the tabulated D call, TRBD2, remains unverified against the DNA. TRBV1 is termed a pseudogene. The CDR3 has 18 amino acids. CDR3 bases: TGCACCAGCAGCCCACATGGTTCCCCTAGCGGGGGCAAAGATACGCAGTATTTT. This codes for CTSSPHGSPSGGKDTQYF.

The V and J genes are TRBV4-2 and TRBJ1-2, with D tentatively TRBD1 (5 bases). Germline V gene sequence: CDR1 LGHNA, CDR2 YNFKEQ. The CDR3 is 14 residues long. The V end was cut by 5 bases, the J end by 1 base, with 11 bases between. The chain's CDR3 is CASSDAGGNYGYTF. The DNA for the CDR3 is TGTGCCAGCAGCGATGCGGGGGGTAACTATGGCTACACCTTC.

The J gene is TRBJ2-5, the V gene TRBV4-1, with D possibly TRBD1 on 6 matching bases. CDR3 size: 9 residues. Germline V CDR1 and CDR2: MGHRA, YSYEKL. CDR3 sequence (DNA): TGCGCTCGAGGGGGGACCCAGTACTTC. It translates to CARGGTQYF.

In DNA form, the CDR3 reads TGTGCCAGCAGCCCCTATGGACTAGCGGGAGTTTACGAGCAGTACTTC. As protein: CASSPYGLAGVYEQYF. The J gene is TRBJ2-7, the V gene TRBV7-9, with 13 bases matching TRBD2. The CDR3 is 16 amino acids. The germline V gene encodes CDR1 SEHNR and CDR2 FQNEAQ (reference sequence). Trimming at V came to 5 bases and at J to 4 bases, leaving 8 bases not matched to a gene. The variable domain in full, completed from reference TRBV7-9 and TRBJ2-7, reads DTGVSQNPRHKITKRGQNVTFRCDPISEHNRLYWYRQTLGQGPEFLTYFQNEAQLEKSRLLSDRFSAERPKGSFSTLEIQRTEQGDSAMYLCASSPYGLAGVYEQYFGPGTRLTVT.

V usage is TRBV2 and J usage is TRBJ2-3; 9 bases line up with TRBD1. With 9 bases clipped from V and 2 bases from J, the junction kept 12 bases outside the gene matches. This CDR3 region has 16 residues. Germline V gene sequence: CDR1 SNHLY, CDR2 FYNNEI. CDR3 in DNA: TGTGCCAGGGATGATACAGGGGGCCTACACACAGATACGCAGTATTTT. Residues: CARDDTGGLHTDTQYF. The full variable domain, in which reference TRBV2 and TRBJ2-3 provide the parts outside the CDR3, is EPEVTQTPSHQVTQMGQEVILRCVPISNHLYFYWYRQILGQKVEFLVSFYNNEISEKSEIFDDQFSVERPDGSNFTLKIRSTKLEDSAMYFCARDDTGGLHTDTQYFGPGTRLTVL.

The J gene is TRBJ1-4, the V gene TRBV7-9; weak D call: TRBD1 (5 bases). The V end was cut by 4 bases, the J end by 6 bases, with 12 bases between. Germline V lookup: CDR1 SEHNR, CDR2 FQNEAQ (reference sequence). The CDR3 has 14 amino acids. CDR3 sequence reads: CASSSRGGDEKLFF. The DNA for the CDR3 is TGTGCCAGCAGCTCCCGGGGAGGGGATGAAAAACTGTTTTTT.

V usage is TRBV18 and J usage is TRBJ2-6, with 8 bases identical to TRBD1. V trimming: 8 bases; J trimming: 2 bases; junction bases outside the gene matches: 5. Germline values: CDR1 KGHSH, CDR2 LQKENI. CDR3 length: 15 amino acids. DNA for the CDR3: TGTGCCAGCATTGGACAGGGCACTGGGGCCAACGTCCTGACTTTC. Amino acids: CASIGQGTGANVLTF.

V and J are TRBV11-2 and TRBJ2-1, with 12 bases fitting TRBD2. This CDR3 comprises 13 residues. The germline V gene encodes CDR1 SGHAT and CDR2 FQNNGV. The V gene end was trimmed by 3 bases and the J gene end by 12 bases; junction bases not matched to a gene: 3. The CDR3 region is CASSFTSGGRQFF. The CDR3 nucleotides read TGTGCCAGCAGCTTCACTAGCGGGGGGAGGCAGTTCTTC.

The rearrangement joins TRBV2 to TRBJ1-2; D gene unclear. Germline V gene sequence: CDR1 SNHLY, CDR2 FYNNEI. V was clipped by 7 bases and J by 4 bases, with 13 bases between them. The CDR3 covers 13 residues. The CDR3 DNA reads TGTGCCAGCACTACTCTGAGGTCCTATGGCTACACCTTC. It yields the protein CASTTLRSYGYTF.

J is TRBJ2-5 and V is TRBV7-9; 12 bases line up with TRBD1. This CDR3 is built from 16 residues. J was trimmed by 3 bases and V by 5 bases; bases with no gene match: 7. In germline, CDR1 is SEHNR, CDR2 FQNEAQ (reference sequence). The DNA of the CDR3 is TGTGCCAGCAGCCACCTTGGGACAGGGGGCGAAGAGACCCAGTACTTC. Translated, it gives CASSHLGTGGEETQYF.

The J gene is TRBJ2-7, the V gene TRBV4-1, with 9 nucleotides matching TRBD1. This CDR3 has 15 residues. CDR1 and CDR2 (germline): MGHRA, YSYEKL. V lost 2 bases and J lost 0; bases outside the gene matches: 2. The CDR3 region is CASSQPGQGSYEQYF. CDR3 nucleotide sequence: TGCGCCAGCAGCCAACCGGGACAGGGCTCCTACGAGCAGTACTTC.

The gene calls are TRBV6-4 and TRBJ1-1; D not resolved. This CDR3 spans 13 amino acids. The V end lost 6 bases, the J end lost 7 bases, and 15 bases lay between the germline ends. Germline V gene data show CDR1 as MRHNA and CDR2 as SNTAGT. CDR3 DNA sequence: TGTGCCAGCAGGCCCGAAACCGGGAGTGAAGCTTTCTTT. Its protein is CASRPETGSEAFF.

This chain links TRBV6-6 with TRBJ2-1; 12 bases are a match to TRBD1. The CDR3 runs to 14 residues. Trimming at V came to 7 bases and at J to 6 bases, leaving 4 bases not matched to a gene. CDR1 and CDR2 from the germline V gene are MNHNY and SVGAGI (reference sequence). The CDR3 DNA is TGTGCCAGCATCGGGACAGGGGGCTTCAATGAGCAGTTCTTC. It is translated as CASIGTGGFNEQFF.